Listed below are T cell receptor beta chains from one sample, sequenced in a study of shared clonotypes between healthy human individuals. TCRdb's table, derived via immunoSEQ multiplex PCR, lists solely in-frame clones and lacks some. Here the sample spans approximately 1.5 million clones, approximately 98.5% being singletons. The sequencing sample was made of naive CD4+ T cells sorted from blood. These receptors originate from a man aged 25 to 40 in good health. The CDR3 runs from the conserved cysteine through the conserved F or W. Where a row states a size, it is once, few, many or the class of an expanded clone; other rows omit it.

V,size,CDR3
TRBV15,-,CATRGGEKHNEKLFF
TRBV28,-,CASSPTYEQYF
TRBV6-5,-,CASSSLGREIGYTF
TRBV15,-,CATSRRDGYEQYF
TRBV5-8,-,CASSLAITSGSSDTQYF
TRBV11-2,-,CASREIAGGRNEQYF
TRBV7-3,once,CASSPQGRDYEQYF
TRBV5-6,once,CASSTGTGGHNEQFF
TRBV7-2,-,CASSLAAGVGTGELFF
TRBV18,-,CASSPLPGTHTDTQYF
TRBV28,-,CASSSERSGADTQYF
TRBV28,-,CASSLLPTWREYYHEQYF
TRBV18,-,CASSLHGQKVDTGELFF
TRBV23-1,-,CASSREPLGAEQYF
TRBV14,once,CASSPGLAADTQYF
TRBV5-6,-,CASSSVGQGIWTDTQYF
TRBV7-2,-,CASSEVGSAGELFF
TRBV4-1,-,CASSQELGELFF
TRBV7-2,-,CASTLGRNTEAFF
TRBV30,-,CAWKGTSGRTQAYEQYF
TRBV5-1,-,CASSLGQASREAFF
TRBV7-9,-,CASSLALTNTGELFF
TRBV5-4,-,CASSLGAEQGSGNEQFF
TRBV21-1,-,CASSRGVVKEQPQHF
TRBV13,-,CASSPLTLGSDRTNEKLFF
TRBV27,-,CASSRRGGETQYF
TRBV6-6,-,CASSYSTGFGNQPQHF
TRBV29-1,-,CSVGSGFQETQYF
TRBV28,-,CATQQSNTEAFF
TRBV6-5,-,CASSSEGDEQYF
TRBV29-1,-,CSVFQESNQPQHF
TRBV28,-,CASSFAGQIHSNQPQHF
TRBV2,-,CASSDWREKLFF
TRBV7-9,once,CASSYSGLGHNEQFF
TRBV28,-,CASTLTVNTEAFF
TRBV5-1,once,CASSLGGDRGFSGYTF
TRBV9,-,CASSLTDSNGNTIYF
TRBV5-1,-,CASSLPETSTDTQYF
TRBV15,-,CATSKGEGTIYF
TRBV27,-,CASSGGEGRPTEAFF
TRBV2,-,CASSRGAGTGFTDTQYF
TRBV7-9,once,CASRVSGSGTYNEQFF
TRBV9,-,CASSVERSEDTQYF
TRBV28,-,CASDVNTGELFF
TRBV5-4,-,CASSRRLESSLTDTQYF